This T cell receptor (beta chain) was documented in a study of blood T cell repertoires in COVID-19. Across the study: Donors in the United States, Italy and Spain gave samples during acute or convalescent COVID-19. PBMCs, B-cell-depleted T cells, or T cells provided the cDNA or gDNA that made up the material.

Per the study methods: Scientists estimated how many nucleated cells there were by amplifying reference gene primers. TCRdb's table, derived via immunoSEQ multiplex PCR, lists solely in-frame clones and lacks some. V, J and clone size were drawn from that table, and D and trimming were deduced from the DNA. Here the sample spans about 120,000 clones, approximately 89% being singletons. Seattle's cohort entered during active infection and was followed longitudinally. This CDR3 is 16 amino acids long. Germline CDR1 and CDR2: SGDLS and YYNGEE. The V end was cut by 6 bases, the J end by 0 bases, with 13 bases between.

Specimen: peripheral blood. This TCR was recovered from a woman aged 55-69 years with COVID-19, enrolled during active disease. This chain uses TRBV9 with TRBJ1-6; D is undetermined. The CDR3 bases are TGTGCCAGCACCGAGGCGGGGAGCTCCTATAATTCACCCCTCCACTTT. Protein: CASTEAGSSYNSPLHF.